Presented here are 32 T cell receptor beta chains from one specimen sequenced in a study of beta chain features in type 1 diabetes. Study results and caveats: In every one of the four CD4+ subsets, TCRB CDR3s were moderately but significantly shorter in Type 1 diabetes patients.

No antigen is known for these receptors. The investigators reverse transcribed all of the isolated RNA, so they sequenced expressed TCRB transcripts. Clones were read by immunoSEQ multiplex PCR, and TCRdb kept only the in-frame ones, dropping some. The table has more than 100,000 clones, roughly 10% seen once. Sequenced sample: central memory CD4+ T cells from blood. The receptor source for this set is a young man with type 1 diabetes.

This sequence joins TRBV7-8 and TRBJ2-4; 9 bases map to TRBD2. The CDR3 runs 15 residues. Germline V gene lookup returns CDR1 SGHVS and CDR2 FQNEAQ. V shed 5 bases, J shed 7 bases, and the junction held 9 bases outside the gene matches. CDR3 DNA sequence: TGTGCCAGCAGCCCCCCGAATCTAGCGGGGAACATTCAGTACTTC. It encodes CASSPPNLAGNIQYF.

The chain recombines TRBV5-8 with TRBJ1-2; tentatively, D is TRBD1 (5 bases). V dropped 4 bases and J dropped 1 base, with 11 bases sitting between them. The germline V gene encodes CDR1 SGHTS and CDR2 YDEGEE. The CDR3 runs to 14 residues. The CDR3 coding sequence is TGTGCCAGCAGCCAGGACACGTATAACTATGGCTACACCTTC. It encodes CASSQDTYNYGYTF. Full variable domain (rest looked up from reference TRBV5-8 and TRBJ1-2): EAGVTQSPTHLIKTRGQQATLRCSPISGHTSVYWYQQALGLGLQFLLWYDEGEERNRGNFPPRFSGRQFPNYSSELNVNALELEDSALYLCASSQDTYNYGYTFGSGTRLTVV.

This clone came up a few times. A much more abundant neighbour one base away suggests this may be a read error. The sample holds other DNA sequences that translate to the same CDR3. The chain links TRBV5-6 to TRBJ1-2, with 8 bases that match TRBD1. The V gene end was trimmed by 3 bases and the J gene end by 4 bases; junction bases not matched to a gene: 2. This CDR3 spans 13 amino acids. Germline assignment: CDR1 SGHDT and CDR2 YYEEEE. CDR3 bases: TGTGCCAGCAGCTCAGGACAGGGCTATGGCTACACCTTC. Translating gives CASSSGQGYGYTF.

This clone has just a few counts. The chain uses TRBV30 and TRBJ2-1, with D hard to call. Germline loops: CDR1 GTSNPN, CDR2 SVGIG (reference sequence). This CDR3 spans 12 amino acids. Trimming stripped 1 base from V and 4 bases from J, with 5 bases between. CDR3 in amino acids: CAWSGVYNEQFF. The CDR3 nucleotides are TGTGCCTGGAGTGGAGTATACAATGAGCAGTTCTTC.

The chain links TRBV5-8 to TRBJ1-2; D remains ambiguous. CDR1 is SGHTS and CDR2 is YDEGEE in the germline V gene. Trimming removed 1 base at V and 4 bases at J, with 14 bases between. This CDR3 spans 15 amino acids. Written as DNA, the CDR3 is TGTGCCAGCAGCTTGTACGTGGTGGGCTCCTATGGCTACACCTTC. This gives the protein CASSLYVVGSYGYTF.

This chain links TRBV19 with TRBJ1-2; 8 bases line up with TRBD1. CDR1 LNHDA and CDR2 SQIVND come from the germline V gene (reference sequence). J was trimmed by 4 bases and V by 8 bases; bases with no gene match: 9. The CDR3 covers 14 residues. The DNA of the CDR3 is TGTGCCAGTTCTAACTCAGGGGGCTTCTATGGCTACACCTTC. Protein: CASSNSGGFYGYTF.

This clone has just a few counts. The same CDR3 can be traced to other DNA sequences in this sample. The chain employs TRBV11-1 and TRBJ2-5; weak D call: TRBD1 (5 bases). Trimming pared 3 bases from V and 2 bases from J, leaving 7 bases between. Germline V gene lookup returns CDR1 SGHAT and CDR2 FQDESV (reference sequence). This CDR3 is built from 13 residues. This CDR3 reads CASSLGRQETQYF. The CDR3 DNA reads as TGTGCCAGCAGCTTGGGGCGGCAAGAGACCCAGTACTTC.

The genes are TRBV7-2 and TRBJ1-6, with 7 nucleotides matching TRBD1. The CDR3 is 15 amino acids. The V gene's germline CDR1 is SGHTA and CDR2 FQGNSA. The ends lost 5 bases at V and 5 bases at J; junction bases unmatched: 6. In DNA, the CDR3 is TGTGCCAGCAGCCAGAGACAGGGCAATAATTCACCCCTCCACTTT. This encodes CASSQRQGNNSPLHF.

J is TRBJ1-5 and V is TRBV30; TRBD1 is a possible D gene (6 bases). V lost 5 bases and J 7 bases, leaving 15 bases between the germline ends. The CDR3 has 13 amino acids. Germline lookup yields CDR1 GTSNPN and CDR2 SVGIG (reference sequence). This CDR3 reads CAWARGARQPQHF. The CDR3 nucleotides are TGTGCCTGGGCACGGGGGGCAAGACAGCCCCAGCATTTT.

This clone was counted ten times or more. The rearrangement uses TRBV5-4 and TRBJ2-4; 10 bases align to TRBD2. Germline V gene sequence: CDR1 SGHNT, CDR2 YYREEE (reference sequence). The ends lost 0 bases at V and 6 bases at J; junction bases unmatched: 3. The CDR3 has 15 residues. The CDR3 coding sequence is TGTGCCAGCAGCTTGGATAGCGGGGGGACAAACATTCAGTACTTC. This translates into CASSLDSGGTNIQYF.

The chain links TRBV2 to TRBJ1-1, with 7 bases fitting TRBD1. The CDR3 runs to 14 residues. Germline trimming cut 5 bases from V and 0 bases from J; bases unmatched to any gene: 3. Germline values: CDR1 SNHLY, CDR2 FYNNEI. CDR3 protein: CASSSDRVNTEAFF. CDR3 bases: TGTGCCAGCAGTTCTGACAGGGTGAACACTGAAGCTTTCTTT.

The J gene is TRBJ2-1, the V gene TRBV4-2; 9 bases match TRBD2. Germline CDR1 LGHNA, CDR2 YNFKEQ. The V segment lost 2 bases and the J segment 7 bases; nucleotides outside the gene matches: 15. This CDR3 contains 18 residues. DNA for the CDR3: TGTGCCAGCAGCCAACTGTCTGCTGGCGGGGGGGCCAGGAATGAGCAGTTCTTC. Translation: CASSQLSAGGGARNEQFF.

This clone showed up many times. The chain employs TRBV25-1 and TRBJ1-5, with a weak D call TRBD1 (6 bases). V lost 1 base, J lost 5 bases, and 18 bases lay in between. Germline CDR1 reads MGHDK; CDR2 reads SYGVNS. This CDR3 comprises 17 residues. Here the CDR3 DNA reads TGTGCCAGCAGTGAATCCAGTGGCAGGGGTGCGGATCAGCCCCAGCATTTT. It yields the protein CASSESSGRGADQPQHF.

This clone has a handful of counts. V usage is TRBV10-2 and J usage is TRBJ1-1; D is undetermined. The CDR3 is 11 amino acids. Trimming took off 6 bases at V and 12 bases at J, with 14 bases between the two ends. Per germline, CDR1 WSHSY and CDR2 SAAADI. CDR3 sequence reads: CASSMGPDPFF. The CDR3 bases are TGCGCCAGCAGCATGGGCCCAGACCCTTTCTTT.

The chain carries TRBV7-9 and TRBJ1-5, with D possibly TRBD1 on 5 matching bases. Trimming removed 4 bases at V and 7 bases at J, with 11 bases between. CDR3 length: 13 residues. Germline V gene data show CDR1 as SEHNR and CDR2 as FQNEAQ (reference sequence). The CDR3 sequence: CASSSSGDQPQHF. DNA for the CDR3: TGTGCCAGCAGCTCGTCGGGGGACCAGCCCCAGCATTTT.

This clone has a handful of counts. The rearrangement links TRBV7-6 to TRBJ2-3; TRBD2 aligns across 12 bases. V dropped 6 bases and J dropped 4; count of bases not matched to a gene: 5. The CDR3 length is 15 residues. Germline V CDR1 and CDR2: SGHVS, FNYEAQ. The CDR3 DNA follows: TGTGCCAGCAGACGTACTAGCGGGGGGCCAGATACGCAGTATTTT. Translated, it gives CASRRTSGGPDTQYF.

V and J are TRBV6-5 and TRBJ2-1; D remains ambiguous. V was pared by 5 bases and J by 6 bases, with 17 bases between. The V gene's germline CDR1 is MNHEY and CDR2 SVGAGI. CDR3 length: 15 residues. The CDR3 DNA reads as TGTGCCAGCAGTAGTCCGGGTAGTAAAACCAATGAGCAGTTCTTC. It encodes CASSSPGSKTNEQFF.

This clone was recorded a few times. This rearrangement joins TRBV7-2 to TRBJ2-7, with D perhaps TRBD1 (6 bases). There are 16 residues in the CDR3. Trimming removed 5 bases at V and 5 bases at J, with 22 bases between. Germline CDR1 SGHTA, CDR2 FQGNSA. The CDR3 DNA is TGTGCCAGCAGCCCATTAACGACAGGCAGGGGAGACGAGCAGTACTTC. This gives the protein CASSPLTTGRGDEQYF.

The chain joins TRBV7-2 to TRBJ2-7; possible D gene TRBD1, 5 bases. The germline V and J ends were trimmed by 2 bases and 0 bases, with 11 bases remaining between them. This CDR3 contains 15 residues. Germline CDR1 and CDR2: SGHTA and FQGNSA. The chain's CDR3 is CASSLKTGHSYEQYF. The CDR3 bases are TGTGCCAGCAGCTTAAAAACAGGACACTCCTACGAGCAGTACTTC. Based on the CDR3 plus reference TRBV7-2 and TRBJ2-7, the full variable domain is GAGVSQSPSNKVTEKGKDVELRCDPISGHTALYWYRQSLGQGLEFLIYFQGNSAPDKSGLPSDRFSAERTGGSVSTLTIQRTQQEDSAVYLCASSLKTGHSYEQYFGPGTRLTVT.

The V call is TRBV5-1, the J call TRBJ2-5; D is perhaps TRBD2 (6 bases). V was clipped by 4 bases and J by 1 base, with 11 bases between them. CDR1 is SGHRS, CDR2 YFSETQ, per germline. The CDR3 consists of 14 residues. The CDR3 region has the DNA TGCGCCAGCAGCGTTACGACTAGCCAAGAGACCCAGTACTTC. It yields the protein CASSVTTSQETQYF.

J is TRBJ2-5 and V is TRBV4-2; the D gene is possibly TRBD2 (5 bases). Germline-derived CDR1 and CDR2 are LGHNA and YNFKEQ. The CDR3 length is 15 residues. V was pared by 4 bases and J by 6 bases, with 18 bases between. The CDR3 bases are TGTGCCAGCAGCCGCAGTACGGAGACTATCCAGACCCAGTACTTC. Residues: CASSRSTETIQTQYF.

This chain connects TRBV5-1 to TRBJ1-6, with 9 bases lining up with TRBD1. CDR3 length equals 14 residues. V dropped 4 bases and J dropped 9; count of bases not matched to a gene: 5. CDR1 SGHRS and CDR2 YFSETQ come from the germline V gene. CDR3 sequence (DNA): TGCGCCAGCAGCCCAGGGACAGGGCCTTCACCCCTCCACTTT. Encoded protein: CASSPGTGPSPLHF. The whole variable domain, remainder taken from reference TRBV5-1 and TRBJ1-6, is KAGVTQTPRYLIKTRGQQVTLSCSPISGHRSVSWYQQTPGQGLQFLFEYFSETQRNKGNFPGRFSGRQFSNSRSEMNVSTLELGDSALYLCASSPGTGPSPLHFGNGTRLTVT.

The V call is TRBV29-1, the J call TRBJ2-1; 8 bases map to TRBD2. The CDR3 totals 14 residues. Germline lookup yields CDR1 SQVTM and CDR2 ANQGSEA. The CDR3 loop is CNALDSGVGHEQFF. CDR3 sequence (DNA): TGCAACGCACTGGATAGCGGGGTGGGCCATGAGCAGTTCTTC.

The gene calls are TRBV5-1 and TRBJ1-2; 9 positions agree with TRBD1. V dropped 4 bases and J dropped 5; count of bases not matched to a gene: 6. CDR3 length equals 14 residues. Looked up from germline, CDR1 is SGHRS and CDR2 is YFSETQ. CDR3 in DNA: TGCGCCAGCAGCCCGGACAGGGGAGAATATGGCTACACCTTC. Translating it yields CASSPDRGEYGYTF.

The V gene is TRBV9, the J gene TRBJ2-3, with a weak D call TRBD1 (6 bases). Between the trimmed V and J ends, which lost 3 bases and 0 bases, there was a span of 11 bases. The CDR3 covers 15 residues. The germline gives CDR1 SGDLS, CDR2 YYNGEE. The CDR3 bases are TGTGCCAGCAGCGCCCGGACAGCTAGCACAGATACGCAGTATTTT. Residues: CASSARTASTDTQYF.

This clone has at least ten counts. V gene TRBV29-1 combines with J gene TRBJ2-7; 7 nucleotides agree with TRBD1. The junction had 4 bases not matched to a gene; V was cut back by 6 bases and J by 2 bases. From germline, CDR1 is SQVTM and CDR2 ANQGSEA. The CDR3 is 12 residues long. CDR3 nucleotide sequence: TGCAGCGTACAGGGGTTAGCCTACGAGCAGTACTTC. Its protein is CSVQGLAYEQYF.

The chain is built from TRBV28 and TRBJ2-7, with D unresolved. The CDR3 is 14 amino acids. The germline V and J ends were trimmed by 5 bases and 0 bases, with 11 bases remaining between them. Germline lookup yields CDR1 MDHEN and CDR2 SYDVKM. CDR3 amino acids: CASSPAPSSYEQYF. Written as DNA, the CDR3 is TGTGCCAGCAGTCCCGCCCCCAGCTCCTACGAGCAGTACTTC.

Here the CDR3 reads CASSSPGQRNEKLFF. The CDR3 bases are TGTGCCAGCAGCTCGCCGGGACAAAGGAATGAAAAACTGTTTTTT. The chain combines TRBV11-2 with TRBJ1-4; D is possibly TRBD1 (6 bases). V lost 4 bases and J 5 bases, leaving 14 bases between the germline ends. From germline, CDR1 is SGHAT and CDR2 FQNNGV. The CDR3 totals 15 residues.

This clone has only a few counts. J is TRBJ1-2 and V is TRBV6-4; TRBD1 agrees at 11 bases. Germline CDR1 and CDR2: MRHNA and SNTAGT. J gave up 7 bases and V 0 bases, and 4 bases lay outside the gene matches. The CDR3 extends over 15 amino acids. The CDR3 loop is CASSDSGQGAGGYTF. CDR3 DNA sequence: TGTGCCAGCAGTGACTCAGGACAGGGGGCCGGTGGCTACACCTTC.

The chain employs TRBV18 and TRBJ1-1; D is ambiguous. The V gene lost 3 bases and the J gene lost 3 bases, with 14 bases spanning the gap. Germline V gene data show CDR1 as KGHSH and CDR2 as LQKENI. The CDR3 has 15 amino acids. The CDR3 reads CASSPQVLPDTEAFF. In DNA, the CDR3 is TGTGCCAGCTCACCCCAGGTCCTCCCGGACACTGAAGCTTTCTTT. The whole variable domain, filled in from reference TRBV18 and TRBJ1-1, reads NAGVMQNPRHLVRRRGQEARLRCSPMKGHSHVYWYRQLPEEGLKFMVYLQKENIIDESGMPKERFSAEFPKEGPSILRIQQVVRGDSAAYFCASSPQVLPDTEAFFGQGTRLTVV.

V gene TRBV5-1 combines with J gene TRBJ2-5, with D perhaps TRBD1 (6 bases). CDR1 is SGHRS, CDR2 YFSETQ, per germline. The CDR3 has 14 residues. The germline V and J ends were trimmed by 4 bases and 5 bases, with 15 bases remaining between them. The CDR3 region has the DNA TGCGCCAGCAGCACCTCACAGGGCGCCGAGACCCAGTACTTC. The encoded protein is CASSTSQGAETQYF.

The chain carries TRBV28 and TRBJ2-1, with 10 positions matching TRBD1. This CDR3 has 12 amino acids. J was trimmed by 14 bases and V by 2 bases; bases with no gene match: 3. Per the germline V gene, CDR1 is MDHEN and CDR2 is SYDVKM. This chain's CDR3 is CASSLRDRGKFF. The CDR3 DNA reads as TGTGCCAGCAGTTTACGGGACAGGGGAAAGTTCTTC.